This passage covers 21 T cell receptor beta chains from one sample sequenced in a study of breast tumors, draining lymph nodes, adjacent tissues. TCRdb fed the multiplex PCR reads into MiXCR, producing one record per CDR3 protein. The data show tens of thousands of distinct CDR3 sequences, under 30% seen once. Sequencing was performed on breast tumor tissue. These receptors originate from a female donor with breast cancer. Some clones in this sample may be carry-over from other donors' samples.

This clonotype was seen many times. The chain joins TRBV6-6 to TRBJ2-3; maybe TRBD1 (5 bases). CDR1 and CDR2 from the germline V gene are MNHNY and SVGAGI (reference sequence). The V gene lost 3 bases and the J gene lost 1 base, with 8 bases spanning the gap. The CDR3 loop spans 14 amino acids. DNA of the CDR3: TGTGCCAGCAGTTATCAGGGTGGCACAGATACGCAGTATTTT. It encodes CASSYQGGTDTQYF.

The sample holds many counts of this clonotype. The rearrangement joins TRBV20-1 to TRBJ2-1, with TRBD1 identical over 8 bases. The germline CDR1 and CDR2 sequences are DFQATT and SNEGSKA (reference sequence). The CDR3 extends over 14 amino acids. Trimming removed 5 bases from V and 6 bases from J; junction bases left unmatched: 9. CDR3 nucleotides: TGCAGTGCTGACCGACAGGGGCTGAGCAATGAGCAGTTCTTC. It specifies CSADRQGLSNEQFF.

This clonotype was seen repeatedly, ten times or more. The V gene is TRBV11-2, the J gene TRBJ2-7; no reliable D call. Per germline, CDR1 SGHAT and CDR2 FQNNGV. The V gene lost 5 bases and the J gene lost 4 bases, with 6 bases spanning the gap. CDR3 length: 11 amino acids. The CDR3 reads CASSADYEQYF. In DNA form, the CDR3 reads TGTGCCAGCAGCGCAGATTACGAGCAGTACTTC.

As regards this clonotype: The germline gene is not matched at one end of the junction; a read error may be the cause. The V call is TRBV28, the J call TRBJ2-2, with TRBD1 identical over 7 bases. Germline CDR1 and CDR2: MDHEN and SYDVKM. The CDR3 covers 14 residues. CDR3 in DNA: TGTGCCAGCAGGATCGACAGGGACACCGGGGAGCCGTTTTTT. Protein product: CASRIDRDTGEPFF.

The table lists this clonotype with many counts. V usage is TRBV7-8 and J usage is TRBJ2-7; D remains ambiguous. V was pared by 5 bases and J by 2 bases, with 13 bases between. The CDR3 sequence is 14 residues long. Per germline, CDR1 SGHVS and CDR2 FQNEAQ. CDR3 in amino acids: CASSAVGATYEQYF. The CDR3, as DNA: TGTGCCAGCAGCGCCGTTGGAGCCACCTACGAGCAGTACTTC. The full variable domain, with the rest looked up from reference TRBV7-8 and TRBJ2-7, is GAGVSQSPRYKVAKRGQDVALRCDPISGHVSLFWYQQALGQGPEFLTYFQNEAQLDKSGLPSDRFFAERPEGSVSTLKIQRTQQEDSAVYLCASSAVGATYEQYFGPGTRLTVT.

This clonotype came up many times. The chain employs TRBV25-1 and TRBJ1-2, with 9 bases fitting TRBD1. J gave up 3 bases and V 4 bases, and 3 bases lay outside the gene matches. The CDR3 sequence is 14 residues long. From germline, CDR1 is MGHDK and CDR2 SYGVNS. CDR3 amino acids: CASSGDREDYGYTF. Written as DNA, the CDR3 is TGTGCCAGCAGTGGGGACAGGGAAGACTATGGCTACACCTTC.

This clonotype has ten or more counts. The CDR3 DNA reads as TGTGCCAGCAGCCCGGGGGGGGATTATTCACCCCTCCACTTT. Translated, it gives CASSPGGDYSPLHF. The J gene is TRBJ1-6, the V gene TRBV12-3 or TRBV12-4, with D possibly matching TRBD1 (5 bases). The CDR3 is 14 residues long. V was cut by 6 bases and J by 8 bases, with 14 bases left in between.

This clonotype was observed many times. V usage is TRBV4-1 and J usage is TRBJ2-7; D possibly corresponds to TRBD2 (6 bases). V shed 5 bases and J shed 4 bases, with 15 bases lying between them. This CDR3 contains 14 residues. Germline CDR1 MGHRA, CDR2 YSYEKL. CDR3 sequence reads: CASSALGGAYEQYF. In DNA, the CDR3 is TGCGCCAGCAGCGCCCTGGGCGGGGCTTACGAGCAGTACTTC.

V and J are TRBV4-3 and TRBJ1-2, with TRBD1 matching over 7 bases. This CDR3 spans 15 amino acids. V gave up 0 bases and J gave up 4 bases; unmatched junction bases: 5. Germline V gene lookup returns CDR1 LGHNA and CDR2 YSLEER. The CDR3 nucleotides read TGCGCCAGCAGCCAAGATGAGGGGGCGGGCTATGGCTACACCTTC. Encoded protein: CASSQDEGAGYGYTF.

Many counts were recorded for this clonotype. CDR3 residues: CASSGIGTTNEKLFF. The CDR3 DNA sequence: TGTGCCAGCAGCGGCATAGGAACAACTAATGAAAAACTGTTTTTT. This chain joins TRBV2 and TRBJ1-4; unclear D gene. CDR3 size: 15 residues. V was pared by 6 bases and J by 0 bases, with 11 bases between. Per the germline V gene, CDR1 is SNHLY and CDR2 is FYNNEI. The full variable domain, in which reference TRBV2 and TRBJ1-4 provide the parts outside the CDR3, is EPEVTQTPSHQVTQMGQEVILRCVPISNHLYFYWYRQILGQKVEFLVSFYNNEISEKSEIFDDQFSVERPDGSNFTLKIRSTKLEDSAMYFCASSGIGTTNEKLFFGSGTQLSVL.

This clonotype was seen at least ten times. CDR3 amino acids: CATSDHTSGRDEQFF. The CDR3, as DNA: TGTGCCACCAGTGATCATACTAGCGGGAGGGATGAGCAGTTCTTC. The chain joins TRBV24-1 to TRBJ2-1; 13 bases line up with TRBD2. The CDR3 consists of 15 residues. Germline values: CDR1 KGHDR, CDR2 SFDVKD. V shed 3 bases, J shed 8 bases, and the junction held 3 bases outside the gene matches.

The table lists this clonotype with many counts. The chain recombines TRBV20-1 with TRBJ2-1; TRBD2 is a possible D gene (6 bases). V lost 6 bases to trimming and J lost 1 base, with 13 bases between them. Looked up from germline, CDR1 is DFQATT and CDR2 is SNEGSKA (reference sequence). The CDR3 is 14 residues long. As DNA, the CDR3 is TGCAGTGCCCCTCGGGGGAAGTCCTACAATGAGCAGTTCTTC. Residues: CSAPRGKSYNEQFF.

This clonotype was seen at least ten times. The chain couples TRBV6-1 to TRBJ1-2; D may be TRBD1 (6 bases). The CDR3 is made up of 14 amino acids. Germline lookup yields CDR1 MNHNS and CDR2 SASEGT. Trimming left V 8 bases short and J 4 bases short, with 17 bases between. CDR3 loop: CASLLSTGIYGYTF. Here the CDR3 DNA reads TGTGCCAGCCTTCTTTCTACAGGGATCTATGGCTACACCTTC.

This clonotype was counted ten times or more. J is TRBJ1-5 and V is TRBV7-8; D perhaps matches TRBD1 (6 bases). CDR3 length: 14 amino acids. Trimming left V 1 base short and J 2 bases short, with 6 bases between. Germline V lookup: CDR1 SGHVS, CDR2 FQNEAQ. CDR3 nucleotide sequence: TGTGCCAGCAGCTTAGACAGGGGCAATCAGCCCCAGCATTTT. Protein sequence: CASSLDRGNQPQHF.

A few counts support this clonotype. The V and J genes are TRBV20-1 and TRBJ1-5, with 8 bases aligning to TRBD1. The V segment lost 7 bases and the J segment 1 base; nucleotides outside the gene matches: 3. The CDR3 consists of 13 residues. In germline, CDR1 is DFQATT, CDR2 SNEGSKA (reference sequence). The CDR3: CSVQGASNQPQHF. The DNA for the CDR3 is TGCAGTGTCCAGGGGGCGAGCAATCAGCCCCAGCATTTT.

This clonotype was counted many times. J is TRBJ2-7 and V is TRBV20-1; the match to TRBD1 covers 7 bases. The CDR3 has 15 residues. Trimming took 3 bases from V and 4 from J; bases not matched to a gene: 12. Germline lookup yields CDR1 DFQATT and CDR2 SNEGSKA (reference sequence). The CDR3 sequence is CSASTPTRGPYEQYF. The DNA of the CDR3 is TGCAGTGCTAGCACCCCCACGAGGGGGCCTTACGAGCAGTACTTC.

This clonotype appeared many times. The chain combines TRBV5-1 with TRBJ1-2, with TRBD1 matching 9 bases. There are 14 residues in the CDR3. Germline V gene data show CDR1 as SGHRS and CDR2 as YFSETQ. V lost 0 bases and J lost 7; bases outside the gene matches: 4. This CDR3 reads CASSLADRGVGYTF. The CDR3 bases are TGCGCCAGCAGCTTGGCGGACAGGGGAGTTGGCTACACCTTC.

The rearrangement uses TRBV2 and TRBJ1-2, with 9 bases matching TRBD1. Germline CDR1 and CDR2: SNHLY and FYNNEI. The trim removed 6 bases at V and 0 bases at J, leaving 8 bases unmatched. The CDR3 length is 16 residues. Here the CDR3 DNA reads TGTGCCAGCAGGCGAACAGGGGGCGAAGCTAACTATGGCTACACCTTC. Protein sequence: CASRRTGGEANYGYTF.

This clonotype was recorded at least ten times. This sequence joins TRBV18 and TRBJ1-1; the D is unclear. This CDR3 has 13 residues. The V and J ends lost 2 bases and 5 bases respectively, with 9 bases between them. Germline V gives CDR1 KGHSH, CDR2 LQKENI. As DNA, the CDR3 is TGTGCCAGCTCACCAAGCCGCGGTACTGAAGCTTTCTTT. It is translated as CASSPSRGTEAFF.

The CDR3 DNA reads as TGTGCCAGCAGTGATTCCGGGGGGGGGGTGAATGAGCAGTTCTTC. This sequence encodes CASSDSGGGVNEQFF. The chain uses TRBV2 and TRBJ2-1, with 8 bases identical to TRBD2. After removal of 3 bases from V and 7 bases from J, the junction contained 8 bases not matched to a gene. The germline V gene encodes CDR1 SNHLY and CDR2 FYNNEI. The CDR3 is 15 amino acids.

This clonotype was counted at least ten times. V and J are TRBV13 and TRBJ2-3; 13 bases are a match to TRBD2. The germline CDR1 and CDR2 sequences are PRHDT and FYEKMQ (reference sequence). The CDR3 length is 15 residues. J was trimmed by 5 bases and V by 4 bases; bases with no gene match: 3. This CDR3 is CASSSGLAGVDTQYF. The DNA for the CDR3 is TGTGCCAGCAGCTCCGGACTAGCGGGAGTAGATACGCAGTATTTT.